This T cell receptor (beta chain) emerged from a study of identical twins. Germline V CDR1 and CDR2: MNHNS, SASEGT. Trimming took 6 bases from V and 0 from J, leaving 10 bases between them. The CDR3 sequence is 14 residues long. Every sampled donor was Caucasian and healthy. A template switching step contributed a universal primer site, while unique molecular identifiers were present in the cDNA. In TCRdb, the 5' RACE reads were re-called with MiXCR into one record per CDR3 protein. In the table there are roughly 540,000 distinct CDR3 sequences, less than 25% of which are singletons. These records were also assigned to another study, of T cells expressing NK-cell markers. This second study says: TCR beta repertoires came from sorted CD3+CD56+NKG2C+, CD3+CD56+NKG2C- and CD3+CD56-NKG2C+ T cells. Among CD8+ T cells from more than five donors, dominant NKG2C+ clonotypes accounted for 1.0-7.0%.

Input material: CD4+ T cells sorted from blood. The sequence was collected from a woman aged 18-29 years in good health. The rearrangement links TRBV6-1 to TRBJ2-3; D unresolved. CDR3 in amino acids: CASRRPASTDTQYF. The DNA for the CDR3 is TGTGCCAGCAGACGACCCGCTAGCACAGATACGCAGTATTTT.